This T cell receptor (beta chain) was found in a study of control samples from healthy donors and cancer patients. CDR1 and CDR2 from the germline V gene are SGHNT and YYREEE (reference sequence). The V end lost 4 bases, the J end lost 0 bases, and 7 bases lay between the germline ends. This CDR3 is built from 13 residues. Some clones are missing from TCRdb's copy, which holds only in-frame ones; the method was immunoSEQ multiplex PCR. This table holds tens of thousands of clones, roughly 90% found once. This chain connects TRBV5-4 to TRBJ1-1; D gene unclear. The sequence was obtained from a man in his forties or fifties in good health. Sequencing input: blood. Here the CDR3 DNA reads TGTGCCAGCAGCCTGCGGATGAACACTGAAGCTTTCTTT. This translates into CASSLRMNTEAFF.